This is a list of T cell receptor beta chains from one sample in a study of shared clonotypes between healthy human individuals. Using immunoSEQ multiplex PCR, the repertoire was profiled, and TCRdb retains in-frame clones only, with some absent. The sample lists 2 million to 3 million clones, over 85% occurring once. Sequenced material: naive CD4+ T cells from PBMCs. The source is a man in his late teens or twenties in good health. Some clones in this sample may be carry-over from other donors' samples. Each CDR3 is given with its conserved first and last residue. Fields, in order: CDR3 protein, CDR3 DNA, V gene, D gene, clone size, J gene. The D gene is left open where the match is weak. Clone size, where shown, is once, few, many, or a class for clones that have expanded.

CDR3: CASSLMAARTGGVSLNEQFF
DNA: TGTGCCAGCAGCCTTATGGCCGCGAGGACAGGGGGCGTCAGCTTGAATGAGCAGTTCTTC
V: TRBV7-3
D: TRBD1
size: .
J: TRBJ2-1

CDR3: CATSTEPEAYNEQFF
DNA: TGTGCCACCAGCACCGAACCGGAGGCCTACAATGAGCAGTTCTTC
V: TRBV15
D: .
size: .
J: TRBJ2-1

CDR3: CASSPSSLNTEAFF
DNA: TGTGCCAGCTCACCAAGTTCCCTGAACACTGAAGCTTTCTTT
V: TRBV18
D: .
size: .
J: TRBJ1-1

CDR3: CASSPIRQEAFF
DNA: TGTGCCAGCAGCCCAATTCGACAGGAAGCTTTCTTT
V: TRBV11-2
D: .
size: .
J: TRBJ1-1

CDR3: CASSLVAPASSYEQYF
DNA: TGTGCCAGCAGCTTAGTAGCCCCAGCGAGCTCCTACGAGCAGTACTTC
V: TRBV11-2
D: .
size: .
J: TRBJ2-7

CDR3: CASSLQGWGENTGELFF
DNA: TGTGCCAGCAGCTTACAGGGGTGGGGTGAGAACACCGGGGAGCTGTTTTTT
V: TRBV13
D: .
size: .
J: TRBJ2-2

CDR3: CASSGDRGAGNTIYF
DNA: TGCGCCAGCAGCGGGGACAGGGGCGCTGGAAACACCATATATTTT
V: TRBV5-1
D: TRBD1
size: .
J: TRBJ1-3

CDR3: CASSQTGATNEKLFF
DNA: TGTGCCAGCAGTCAAACAGGGGCAACTAATGAAAAACTGTTTTTT
V: TRBV28
D: TRBD1
size: .
J: TRBJ1-4

CDR3: CATSDRATDTQYF
DNA: TGTGCCACCTCGGACAGGGCGACAGATACGCAGTATTTT
V: TRBV28
D: TRBD1
size: .
J: TRBJ2-3

CDR3: CAWSVGVRNEQFF
DNA: TGTGCCTGGAGTGTTGGCGTGAGGAATGAGCAGTTCTTC
V: TRBV30
D: .
size: .
J: TRBJ2-1

CDR3: CAWSLGVAYNEQFF
DNA: TGTGCCTGGAGCTTAGGGGTGGCCTACAATGAGCAGTTCTTC
V: TRBV30
D: .
size: .
J: TRBJ2-1

CDR3: CALGGLNNEQFF
DNA: TGTGCCCTGGGGGGCTTGAACAATGAGCAGTTCTTC
V: TRBV7-7
D: .
size: once
J: TRBJ2-1

CDR3: CASSSRRLGGIMNEQFF
DNA: TGTGCCAGCAGCTCCCGAAGATTGGGCGGGATAATGAATGAGCAGTTCTTC
V: TRBV7-3
D: .
size: .
J: TRBJ2-1

CDR3: CASSSSRYEQYF
DNA: TGTGCCAGCAGCTCCTCTAGATACGAGCAGTACTTC
V: TRBV11-1
D: .
size: .
J: TRBJ2-7

CDR3: CASSLDRITNRGGNEQFF
DNA: TGTGCCAGCAGCTTAGATAGGATAACAAACAGGGGTGGTAATGAGCAGTTCTTC
V: TRBV11-2
D: TRBD1
size: .
J: TRBJ2-1

CDR3: CASSSLTGQRTDTQYF
DNA: TGTGCCAGCAGCTCACTGACGGGACAGCGCACAGATACGCAGTATTTT
V: TRBV5-4
D: TRBD1
size: once
J: TRBJ2-3

CDR3: CASSLEGLSTDTQYF
DNA: TGTGCCAGCAGCTTAGAGGGGCTCTCCACAGATACGCAGTATTTT
V: TRBV7-2
D: .
size: once
J: TRBJ2-3

CDR3: CASSAQLAGQETQYF
DNA: TGTGCCAGCAGTGCACAACTAGCGGGGCAAGAGACCCAGTACTTC
V: TRBV27
D: TRBD2
size: .
J: TRBJ2-5

CDR3: CASSVTTGARLAKYF
DNA: TGTGCCAGCAGTGTCACCACAGGGGCCCGGCTAGCGAAGTACTTC
V: TRBV2
D: .
size: .
J: TRBJ2-7

CDR3: CASSLVSYEQYF
DNA: TGCGCCAGCAGCTTAGTCTCCTACGAGCAGTACTTC
V: TRBV5-1
D: .
size: .
J: TRBJ2-7

CDR3: CASAPGRAIGTDTQYF
DNA: TGTGCTAGTGCCCCGGGAAGGGCTATAGGCACAGATACGCAGTATTTT
V: TRBV12-5
D: .
size: .
J: TRBJ2-3

CDR3: CASSTGTSTGELFF
DNA: TGTGCCAGCAGCACCGGGACTAGCACCGGGGAGCTGTTTTTT
V: TRBV7-2
D: TRBD2
size: .
J: TRBJ2-2

CDR3: CASRGGQGADEQYF
DNA: TGCGCCAGCAGGGGAGGGCAGGGGGCAGACGAGCAGTACTTC
V: TRBV5-1
D: .
size: .
J: TRBJ2-7

CDR3: CASSTGQADEKLFF
DNA: TGCGCCAGCAGCACCGGACAGGCGGATGAAAAACTGTTTTTT
V: TRBV5-1
D: TRBD1
size: once
J: TRBJ1-4

CDR3: CASSSGQGGQETQYF
DNA: TGCGCCAGCAGCTCTGGACAGGGGGGGCAAGAGACCCAGTACTTC
V: TRBV5-1
D: TRBD1
size: .
J: TRBJ2-5

CDR3: CASSNPGQGTNYGYTF
DNA: TGTGCCAGCAGCAACCCGGGACAGGGTACTAACTATGGCTACACCTTC
V: TRBV7-2
D: TRBD1
size: .
J: TRBJ1-2

CDR3: CSARWQYEQYF
DNA: TGCAGTGCTAGGTGGCAGTACGAGCAGTACTTC
V: TRBV20-1
D: .
size: once
J: TRBJ2-7

CDR3: CATSRDGTYAGGYTF
DNA: TGTGCCACCAGCAGAGATGGGACCTACGCTGGGGGCTACACCTTC
V: TRBV15
D: .
size: .
J: TRBJ1-2

CDR3: CASRTGAGSSYNEQFF
DNA: TGCGCCAGCCGAACAGGGGCGGGTAGCTCCTACAATGAGCAGTTCTTC
V: TRBV5-1
D: TRBD1
size: .
J: TRBJ2-1

CDR3: CASGRTVSSYNEQFF
DNA: TGTGCCAGCGGGAGGACGGTTAGCTCCTACAATGAGCAGTTCTTC
V: TRBV27
D: .
size: .
J: TRBJ2-1

CDR3: CATAGQGASDTQYF
DNA: TGCGCTACAGCGGGCCAGGGGGCTTCAGATACGCAGTATTTT
V: TRBV5-1
D: TRBD1
size: once
J: TRBJ2-3

CDR3: CSVLINGNTIYF
DNA: TGCAGCGTTTTAATTAACGGAAACACCATATATTTT
V: TRBV29-1
D: .
size: once
J: TRBJ1-3

CDR3: CASSLDEGGTGELFF
DNA: TGTGCCAGCAGCTTGGACGAGGGCGGCACCGGGGAGCTGTTTTTT
V: TRBV5-4
D: .
size: .
J: TRBJ2-2

CDR3: CASSTAGTYSTDTQYF
DNA: TGTGCCAGCAGCACCGCCGGGACATATAGCACAGATACGCAGTATTTT
V: TRBV21-1
D: .
size: .
J: TRBJ2-3

CDR3: CASTDRTEQYF
DNA: TGTGCCAGCACGGACAGAACCGAGCAGTACTTC
V: TRBV7-2
D: .
size: .
J: TRBJ2-7

CDR3: CASSPVTGAGTEAFF
DNA: TGTGCCAGCTCACCCGTAACGGGGGCGGGCACTGAAGCTTTCTTT
V: TRBV18
D: .
size: few
J: TRBJ1-1

CDR3: CASSLGTSGSVSYEQYF
DNA: TGCGCCAGCAGCTTGGGCACTAGCGGGAGTGTGAGCTACGAGCAGTACTTC
V: TRBV5-1
D: TRBD2
size: .
J: TRBJ2-7